This T cell receptor beta chain was identified during a study of response to subunit inactivated influenza vaccine. J lost 7 bases, V lost 3 bases, and 9 bases had no gene match. CDR3 length: 14 residues. The germline gives CDR1 DFQATT, CDR2 SNEGSKA (reference sequence). TCRdb passed the RT-PCR reads through MiXCR, listing each CDR3 protein once. The sample includes roughly 710,000 distinct CDR3 sequences, less than 15% seen only once; the top ten take approximately 7.6%. Regarding the study as a whole: It was suggested by the authors that few new T cells are recruited by each seasonal influenza vaccination.

This clonotype was counted ten times or more. Its matching antigen is unknown. The chain couples TRBV20-1 to TRBJ2-1; 7 bases match TRBD1. This TCR was sampled from a man aged 45 to 65 who received an inactivated influenza vaccine. The sample consisted of PBMCs from blood, taken roughly 15 days before vaccination. The CDR3 region has the DNA TGCAGTGCTAGCAGACAGGGCCTTAGAAATGAGCAGTTCTTC. Protein product: CSASRQGLRNEQFF.